The 13 T cell receptor beta chains listed next were all sequenced from one sample in a study of human T cells and chemical hapten exposure. Time point indicated: patch test 1, 2 weeks after DPC sensitization. Treatment meaning: therapeutic diphenylcyclopropenone sensitization with weekly scalp DPC. Each CDR3 protein gets one entry after TCRdb re-called the RACE reads with MiXCR. The sample lists tens of thousands of distinct CDR3 sequences, 9.3% seen once, with less than 15% in the top ten. The material sequenced was whole blood, taken in connection with sensitization to the hapten diphenylcyclopropenone (DPC). Receptors were obtained from a woman aged 40 to 49 with alopecia areata. Some clones in this sample may be carry-over from other donors' samples.

This clonotype was seen ten or more times. This chain links TRBV20-1 with TRBJ1-5, with unresolved D. CDR1 is DFQATT and CDR2 is SNEGSKA in the germline V gene (reference sequence). The CDR3 is 14 residues long. The V gene lost 3 bases and the J gene lost 1 base, with 10 bases spanning the gap. CDR3 sequence reads: CSAREGWSNQPQHF. The CDR3 DNA follows: TGCAGTGCTAGGGAGGGATGGAGCAATCAGCCCCAGCATTTT.

This chain connects TRBV6-6 to TRBJ2-1; no clear D gene. The V end lost 9 bases, the J end lost 8 bases, and 14 bases lay between the germline ends. The germline gives CDR1 MNHNY, CDR2 SVGAGI (reference sequence). The CDR3 sequence is 12 residues long. The CDR3 coding sequence is TGTGCCAGTAAACGGTTTAAGGATGAGCAGTTCTTC. It is translated as CASKRFKDEQFF.

The table lists this clonotype with many counts. The rearrangement uses TRBV20-1 and TRBJ2-7; perhaps TRBD2 as D (5 bases). The CDR3 runs 13 residues. Germline V gives CDR1 DFQATT, CDR2 SNEGSKA (reference sequence). V was shortened by 1 base and J by 4 bases, with 11 bases between the two germline ends. The CDR3 DNA reads as TGCAGTGCTAGAGGTCAAGGGAGATACGAGCAGTACTTC. Protein: CSARGQGRYEQYF.

This clonotype was observed at least ten times. The rearrangement links TRBV7-2 to TRBJ2-3; D may be TRBD2 (5 bases). Germline lookup yields CDR1 SGHTA and CDR2 FQGNSA. Trimming cost V 1 base and J 5 bases, with 13 bases left between them. The CDR3 is made up of 15 amino acids. In DNA form, the CDR3 reads TGTGCCAGCAGCTTAGTTGGGCTAGCTGGAGATACGCAGTATTTT. Protein: CASSLVGLAGDTQYF.

There are a few counts of this clonotype. V usage is TRBV4-2 and J usage is TRBJ1-4, with 7 bases aligning to TRBD1. Trimming at V came to 0 bases and at J to 8 bases, leaving 12 bases not matched to a gene. The CDR3 spans 17 residues. Germline lookup yields CDR1 LGHNA and CDR2 YNFKEQ. DNA of the CDR3: TGTGCCAGCAGCCAAGATCTGACCCCGGACAGGCAGGAAAAACTGTTTTTT. This translates into CASSQDLTPDRQEKLFF.

This clonotype came up many times. The chain is built from TRBV7-6 and TRBJ2-7; TRBD2 matches at 7 bases. The V and J ends lost 1 base and 2 bases, in that order; junction bases with no gene match: 5. Germline V gene lookup returns CDR1 SGHVS and CDR2 FNYEAQ. This CDR3 has 15 amino acids. The chain's CDR3 is CASSLDGGEAYEQYF. The CDR3 coding sequence is TGTGCCAGCAGCTTAGATGGGGGGGAAGCCTACGAGCAGTACTTC. Looking up the rest from reference TRBV7-6 and TRBJ2-7 gives the full variable domain: GAGVSQSPRYKVTKRGQDVALRCDPISGHVSLYWYRQALGQGPEFLTYFNYEAQQDKSGLPNDRFSAERPEGSISTLTIQRTEQRDSAMYRCASSLDGGEAYEQYFGPGTRLTVT.

J is TRBJ1-1 and V is TRBV9; 11 bases fit TRBD1. Trimming at V came to 3 bases and at J to 5 bases, leaving 3 bases not matched to a gene. Germline CDR1 and CDR2: SGDLS and YYNGEE. The CDR3 runs to 14 residues. The CDR3 nucleotides read TGTGCCAGCAGCGGGACAGGGGGCTTTACTGAAGCTTTCTTT. Amino acid sequence: CASSGTGGFTEAFF.

In this sample, this clonotype turned up many times. The gene calls are TRBV29-1 and TRBJ2-7; D unclear. In germline, CDR1 is SQVTM, CDR2 ANQGSEA. The CDR3 is 11 residues long. The ends were cut back, 4 bases at V and 0 bases at J, with 4 bases in the middle. CDR3 in DNA: TGCAGCGTTGTGAGCTCCTACGAGCAGTACTTC. Its translation is CSVVSSYEQYF.

This chain joins TRBV9 and TRBJ1-5; 11 bases match TRBD1. CDR1 is SGDLS and CDR2 is YYNGEE in the germline V gene. This CDR3 comprises 19 residues. V was pared by 6 bases and J by 0 bases, with 14 bases of the junction left unmatched. The CDR3 nucleotides read TGTGCCAGCAAGGACAGGGGGCTCTTTGGGCCATATAGCAATCAGCCCCAGCATTTT. It is translated as CASKDRGLFGPYSNQPQHF.

There are a few counts of this clonotype. The chain uses TRBV28 and TRBJ1-2; D perhaps matches TRBD1 (6 bases). From germline, CDR1 is MDHEN and CDR2 SYDVKM. V shed 11 bases and J shed 5 bases, with 21 bases lying between them. This CDR3 is 14 amino acids long. The CDR3 spells CAAGRAGARYGYTF. CDR3 nucleotide sequence: TGTGCCGCCGGGAGGGCAGGGGCCCGATATGGCTACACCTTC.

In this sample, this clonotype turned up many times. The chain links TRBV4-1 to TRBJ1-3; the D gene is possibly TRBD1 (5 bases). The ends were cut back, 0 bases at V and 0 bases at J, with 12 bases in the middle. Germline loops: CDR1 MGHRA, CDR2 YSYEKL. This CDR3 spans 17 amino acids. CDR3 nucleotides: TGCGCCAGCAGCCAAGAATGGGGGGAGAGCTCTGGAAACACCATATATTTT. This codes for CASSQEWGESSGNTIYF.

This clonotype was seen a handful of times. The CDR3 sequence: CASSYSMEGNHQPQHF. CDR3 DNA sequence: TGTGCCAGCAGTTACTCGATGGAGGGGAACCATCAGCCCCAGCATTTT. The gene calls are TRBV6-6 and TRBJ1-5; possibly TRBD1 for D (5 bases). The germline gives CDR1 MNHNY, CDR2 SVGAGI (reference sequence). The V end lost 0 bases, the J end lost 5 bases, and 14 bases lay between the germline ends. The CDR3 spans 16 residues.

This clonotype was seen only a few times. J is TRBJ1-5 and V is TRBV19; possibly TRBD1 for D (5 bases). V shed 5 bases and J shed 1 base, with 15 bases lying between them. The CDR3 has 16 residues. Germline assignment: CDR1 LNHDA and CDR2 SQIVND (reference sequence). CDR3 sequence (DNA): TGTGCCAGTAGTCCCTCCGGGACGGTAAGCAATCAGCCCCAGCATTTT. This sequence encodes CASSPSGTVSNQPQHF. Full variable domain (rest looked up from reference TRBV19 and TRBJ1-5): DGGITQSPKYLFRKEGQNVTLSCEQNLNHDAMYWYRQDPGQGLRLIYYSQIVNDFQKGDIAEGYSVSREKKESFPLTVTSAQKNPTAFYLCASSPSGTVSNQPQHFGDGTRLSIL.